This T cell receptor beta chain was obtained from a study of radiation and T cells in renal cell carcinoma. Looking at the study overall: Nephrectomy followed 15 Gy stereotactic body radiation by 4 weeks. Overall study results and limits: In blood, top tumor clones expanded by 2 weeks, shrinking by 4.

Per the germline V gene, CDR1 is SGHRS and CDR2 is YFSETQ. The CDR3 has 13 residues. With 0 bases removed from V and 6 bases from J, the gap between germline ends came to 10 bases. The method was immunoSEQ multiplex PCR; TCRdb's version includes in-frame clones alone and lacks a portion of them. Among roughly 150,000 clones, about nine tenths were seen once, and the ten largest hold around 4.4%. Time point denoted: baseline pretreatment blood. Regarding treatment: 15 Gy SBRT to primary tumor, nephrectomy 4 weeks later. Serial blood draws occurred at baseline and 2 and 4 weeks post-SBRT. Concerning this clone itself: The antigen is unknown.

The chain carries TRBV5-1 and TRBJ2-7; D is unresolved. This TCR was recovered from a woman aged 70-85 years with renal cell carcinoma. The source was blood, collected from a patient whose treatment included radiotherapy and nephrectomy. In nucleotides, the CDR3 is TGCGCCAGCAGCTTGGCCTGGGCCTCCGAGCAGTACTTC. This sequence encodes CASSLAWASEQYF.